The clone carrying this T cell receptor (beta chain) has ten or more counts. The authors defined stable hyperthyroidism as no ophthalmopathy within 18 months of follow-up. The data derive from a study of Graves' ophthalmopathy and Graves' hyperthyroidism. The germline CDR1 and CDR2 sequences are KGHSH and LQKENI. With 2 bases removed from V and 0 bases from J, the gap between germline ends came to 7 bases. This CDR3 is built from 14 residues. RNA transcripts were the template, and TCR beta CDR3 regions were amplified from them. HTBI primers were employed in first-round RT-PCR, then a second-round multiplex PCR followed. One entry per CDR3 protein, called by TCRdb with MiXCR from the multiplex PCR reads. Among roughly 420,000 distinct CDR3 sequences listed, around a fifth were seen once.

This chain uses TRBV18 with TRBJ1-1; possibly TRBD1 for D (5 bases). The clonotype was recovered from a woman younger than 30 with stable Graves' hyperthyroidism. Sequencing was done on a sample of peripheral blood. In DNA, the CDR3 is TGTGCCAGCTCACCAGAGGGGCTGAACACTGAAGCTTTCTTT. This encodes CASSPEGLNTEAFF.